A selection of T cell receptor beta chains follows, all from one sample in a study of beta chain features in type 1 diabetes. Generated by immunoSEQ multiplex PCR, the TCRdb table keeps only in-frame clones and is missing some. The repertoire consists of 330,000 or so clones, with about 19% occurring once and the leading ten covering around 0.044%. Sequenced sample: naive CD4+ T cells from blood. These receptors all stem from a woman in her late teens or twenties in good health. Each CDR3 is given with its conserved first and last residue. D genes are given only for firm matches. Part of the rows lack a size; the others show once, few, many or a class for expanded clones.

j_gene	d_gene	v_gene	abundance	CDR3nt	CDR3aa
TRBJ2-1	TRBD1	TRBV7-2	NA	TGTGCCAGCAGCTTGACCGGGACAGGGAACAATGAGCAGTTCTTC	CASSLTGTGNNEQFF
TRBJ2-1	TRBD1	TRBV27	NA	TGTGCCAGCAGTTTATGGGGACAGGGGACCTACAATGAGCAGTTCTTC	CASSLWGQGTYNEQFF
TRBJ1-3	NA	TRBV5-1	NA	TGCGCCAGCAGCTTGACGGTCTCTGGAAACACCATATATTTT	CASSLTVSGNTIYF
TRBJ2-2	NA	TRBV5-6	NA	TGTGCCAGCAGCTCCTTTGAGACTAGGAACACCGGGGAGCTGTTTTTT	CASSSFETRNTGELFF
TRBJ1-5	NA	TRBV19	few	TGTGCCAGTAGTATTCAACTGACAGAGAGCAATCAGCCCCAGCATTTT	CASSIQLTESNQPQHF
TRBJ2-3	NA	TRBV5-1	NA	TGCGCCAGCAGCTCCACGGTTAGCGGCACAGATACGCAGTATTTT	CASSSTVSGTDTQYF
TRBJ2-1	TRBD2	TRBV30	once	TGTGCCTGGAGTCCCCCGGGCGGGAGGGCCGGTGAGCAGTTCTTC	CAWSPPGGRAGEQFF
TRBJ1-1	NA	TRBV2	NA	TGTGCCAGCAGCGACCGGGACACTGAAGCTTTCTTT	CASSDRDTEAFF
TRBJ2-1	TRBD1	TRBV20-1	NA	TGCAGTGCTAGAGGAGGGGGCCGGCAGTTCTTC	CSARGGGRQFF
TRBJ2-2	NA	TRBV7-9	NA	TGTGCCAGCTCCCAGGGCGGGGAGCTGTTTTTT	CASSQGGELFF
TRBJ1-5	NA	TRBV21-1	few	TGTGCCAGCAGATTTCCGGGACAGGGGTTTAGCAATCAGCCCCAGCATTTT	CASRFPGQGFSNQPQHF
TRBJ1-1	NA	TRBV11-3	NA	TGTGCCAGCAGCTTAGAACAGACCACTGAAGCTTTCTTT	CASSLEQTTEAFF
TRBJ2-5	NA	TRBV5-8	NA	TGTGCCAGCAGCTTGGAAGCTATCGGGGAGACCCAGTACTTC	CASSLEAIGETQYF
TRBJ1-2	NA	TRBV6-5	NA	TGTGCCAGCAGTTCACAGGGATCCTACACCTTC	CASSSQGSYTF
TRBJ1-1	TRBD1	TRBV18	few	TGTGCCAGCTCCTACCAGGGGGCTACTGAAGCTTTCTTT	CASSYQGATEAFF
TRBJ1-5	TRBD1	TRBV12-5	once	TGTGCTAGTGGTTGGACGACAGGGCACAATCAGCCCCAGCATTTT	CASGWTTGHNQPQHF
TRBJ2-5	NA	TRBV30	NA	TGTGCCTGGAGGGGCTTGGGGGCCCAAGAGACCCAGTACTTC	CAWRGLGAQETQYF
TRBJ1-2	NA	TRBV30	NA	TGTGCCTGGACCCTGACCTCGGGGGCTAACTATGGCTACACCTTC	CAWTLTSGANYGYTF
TRBJ2-3	TRBD1	TRBV25-1	few	TGTGCCAGCAAGCTAGGACAGGGTTCAGATACGCAGTATTTT	CASKLGQGSDTQYF
TRBJ2-1	TRBD2	TRBV4-1	NA	TGCGCCAGCAGCCTTCAGACTAGCGGGAGGTCTTTCGACAATGAGCAGTTCTTC	CASSLQTSGRSFDNEQFF
TRBJ1-5	NA	TRBV2	few	TGTGCCAGCAGTGGGGAACAGGCACCCCAGCCCCAGCATTTT	CASSGEQAPQPQHF
TRBJ1-2	TRBD1	TRBV9	NA	TGTGCCAGCAGCGTAAGTGCCGGGACAGCCGATGGCTACACCTTC	CASSVSAGTADGYTF
TRBJ2-4	TRBD2	TRBV15	few	TGTGCCACCAGCAAGGGACTAGCGGGAGAGGAAGCCAAAAACATTCAGTACTTC	CATSKGLAGEEAKNIQYF
TRBJ2-1	TRBD2	TRBV29-1	NA	TGCAGCGTTCCCGGGGGGAACGGGTACTCCTACAATGAGCAGTTCTTC	CSVPGGNGYSYNEQFF
TRBJ1-1	NA	TRBV28	few	TGTGCCAGCACTAGTACTGAAGCTTTCTTT	CASTSTEAFF
TRBJ1-1	TRBD1	TRBV29-1	few	TGCAGCGTGGGACAGGGGGCCGGATTAAACACTGAAGCTTTCTTT	CSVGQGAGLNTEAFF
TRBJ2-5	NA	TRBV2	NA	TGTGCCAGCATGCCTCCGCAGGGGCGAGAGACCCAGTACTTC	CASMPPQGRETQYF
TRBJ1-1	NA	TRBV2	NA	TGTGCCAGCAGTGTTCTGGAGGCGAACACTGAAGCTTTCTTT	CASSVLEANTEAFF
TRBJ2-3	TRBD2	TRBV29-1	NA	TGCAGCGCCGGGGGACTGTCTAGCGGGGCGGGAGATACGCAGTATTTT	CSAGGLSSGAGDTQYF
TRBJ1-5	NA	TRBV30	few	TGTGCCTGGAGTGATGGGGGGGCCAGCAATCAGCCCCAGCATTTT	CAWSDGGASNQPQHF
TRBJ2-7	NA	TRBV28	NA	TGTGCCAGCAGCCCCGGGGTGAACGATGCCTACGAGCAGTACTTC	CASSPGVNDAYEQYF
TRBJ2-5	TRBD2	TRBV10-3	few	TGTGCCACTAGAGGCCTAGCGGAAGAGACCCAGTACTTC	CATRGLAEETQYF
TRBJ2-3	TRBD2	TRBV9	few	TGTGCCAGCAGCGTAGGGACTAGCGGGATTTCCCCGCGGGCCACAGATACGCAGTATTTT	CASSVGTSGISPRATDTQYF
TRBJ2-1	NA	TRBV29-1	NA	TGCAGCGGATCTAAGGCCGGGACAAACTACAATGAGCAGTTCTTC	CSGSKAGTNYNEQFF
TRBJ1-2	NA	TRBV14	NA	TGTGCCAGCAGCCAGGGGAGAGACTATGGCTACACCTTC	CASSQGRDYGYTF
TRBJ2-1	NA	TRBV4-2	few	TGTGCCAGCAGCCAAGTGTCCAGGGGAGCCTACAATGAGCAGTTCTTC	CASSQVSRGAYNEQFF
TRBJ2-1	TRBD2	TRBV5-1	NA	TGCGCCAGCAGCTCCCTTCTTGCGGGGGTATACAATGAGCAGTTCTTC	CASSSLLAGVYNEQFF
TRBJ1-4	TRBD1	TRBV7-9	NA	TGTGCCAGCAGCGATGGACAGGGGAAAGAAAAACTGTTTTTT	CASSDGQGKEKLFF
TRBJ2-3	NA	TRBV5-6	NA	TGTGCCAGCAGCCGTAACCCGGGAGATACGCAGTATTTT	CASSRNPGDTQYF
TRBJ2-6	TRBD1	TRBV9	NA	TGTGCCAGCAGCGTAGGATTGGGACAGCTCCCCGCTGGGGCCAACGTCCTGACTTTC	CASSVGLGQLPAGANVLTF
TRBJ1-2	NA	TRBV30	NA	TGTGCCTGGAGTGTACACGCGGGGGGTTATGGCTACACCTTC	CAWSVHAGGYGYTF
TRBJ2-7	TRBD2	TRBV6-5	NA	TGTGCCAGCAGTTACTCGGCTAGCGGGCGATACGAGCAGTACTTC	CASSYSASGRYEQYF
TRBJ1-2	NA	TRBV12-5	few	TGTGCTAGTGGTTGGACGGGAGTCTATGGCTACACCTTC	CASGWTGVYGYTF
TRBJ1-2	NA	TRBV6-1	NA	TGTGCCAGCAGTTCGGGGTTGGCGGGCGGCTACACCTTC	CASSSGLAGGYTF
TRBJ1-1	NA	TRBV5-6	NA	TGTGCCAGCAGCCTTCGCCAGGGATTGACTGAAGCTTTCTTT	CASSLRQGLTEAFF
TRBJ2-7	TRBD1	TRBV5-1	few	TGCGCCAGCAGCTTCTGGACAGGCACCTACGAGCAGTACTTC	CASSFWTGTYEQYF
TRBJ1-1	NA	TRBV5-6	few	TGTGCCAGCAGCTTGACGGGATTGAACACTGAAGCTTTCTTT	CASSLTGLNTEAFF
TRBJ2-1	TRBD2	TRBV25-1	few	TGTGCCAGCAGTGAAACTAGCGGGAGCTTTGAGCAGTTCTTC	CASSETSGSFEQFF
TRBJ2-7	NA	TRBV18	NA	TGTGCCAGCTCACCACCCCGACACCCCTACGAGCAGTACTTC	CASSPPRHPYEQYF
TRBJ2-7	TRBD1	TRBV6-1	NA	TGTGCCAGCAGGGAAGACCGGGACAGGGGGTTCTACGAGCAGTACTTC	CASREDRDRGFYEQYF
TRBJ1-5	NA	TRBV19	few	TGTGCCAGTTATGGATTGGGAGGGCATCAGCCCCAGCATTTT	CASYGLGGHQPQHF
TRBJ1-2	NA	TRBV7-9	NA	TGTGCCAGCAGCTCTCTCAGCGCTAACTATGGCTACACCTTC	CASSSLSANYGYTF
TRBJ2-5	TRBD1	TRBV6-5	NA	TGTGCCAGCAGGCGACAGGGGGCCCTAGAGACCCAGTACTTC	CASRRQGALETQYF